The sequence of this T cell receptor beta chain was determined in a study of shared clonotypes between healthy human individuals (dated by TCRdb to the early 2020s). Regarding the research as a whole: The cohort included three men and a couple of women between 18 and 49 years of age. Per donor, three plates each were used for CD4 naive and CD4 memory, two for CD8 naive, and one for CD8 memory. Blood TCR repertoires of five healthy adults were deeply sequenced to estimate repertoire size and the extent of clonotype sharing between individuals. Different laboratories and diverse techniques were used to prepare libraries and sequence TCR repertoires, to increase sequencing depth and limit assay-specific biases. Between about 0.8 and 8.9 billion PBMCs per donor were obtained by leukapheresis.

The donors were healthy, HIV-negative adults who had no recently reported acute infections or vaccinations. Every donor was a Caucasian adult living in Nashville, Tennessee, USA. CD4+ T cells were enriched through magnetic negative selection, after which naive cells were positively selected on CD45RA and the remaining negative fraction served as the memory subset. Blood was collected by leukapheresis, and PBMCs were isolated by Ficoll-Histopaque density gradient centrifugation and then cryopreserved in liquid nitrogen vapor phase. Analytical flow cytometry was used to check the purity and quantity of every magnetically sorted T cell population. Each sorted fraction had its genomic DNA isolated and then quantified by UV absorbance on a Nanodrop 2000c. Here V drops 5 bases and J drops 3 bases, and the junction holds 3 bases not matched to any gene. The CDR3 starts with the cysteine, ends with the phenylalanine, and has 14 residues. Here the CDR3 DNA is all that survives: 42 bases in frame from base 1. Via the germline V gene, CDR1 is SNHLY and CDR2 FYNNEI.

Using the deep immunoSEQ assay, multiplex PCR amplified TCR CDR3 regions from genomic DNA. Extracted genomic DNA from each cell subset was spread evenly across all wells of several immunoSEQ 96-well plates, with each plate serving as a replicate. For sorted subsets, approximately 190 ng of genomic DNA, equivalent to some 30,000 T cell genomes, went into each replicate PCR. Purified libraries were quantified with a Qubit 3.0 fluorometer, sized on a Bioanalyzer 2100, and re-quantified with the KAPA Library Quantification kit. A separate single-read 150-cycle Illumina NextSeq 550 flow cell was used to sequence each immunoSEQ 96-well plate. In the original analysis: The immunoSEQ output contained only junctional sequences without quality scores, so filtering could not match that applied to full-length reads. Sequences were annotated with PyIR, a Python wrapper for IgBLAST v1.9, using IMGT germline references to assign V/J genes and CDR3. Any read was removed if the V/J assignment was weak (E-value above 1e-6), the CDR3 was missing, or the read contained stop codons, out-of-frame junctions, or ambiguous translated residues. V3J clonotypes were defined as sequences sharing the same inferred V gene, J gene, and CDR3 amino acid sequence. Percentage overlap between repertoires was computed as shared unique clonotypes divided by the size of the smaller repertoire. Repertoire richness was assessed with RTK rarefaction, the Chao1 estimator, and Recon v2.1 estimates of unobserved clonotypes. OLGA was used to compute generation probabilities for all TCRbeta clonotypes that the gDNA method yielded from several donors. TCRdb retrieved this table from immuneACCESS and kept in-frame rearrangements only. Not all clones are present; in checked studies, unresolved V genes account for under half, and no reason is known for the remainder. Clonal size and the V and J genes are those of that table, whereas D and trimming came from the DNA. Within this sample are a few million clones, with just over 90% of them counted one time only. The top ten hold 0.39% of the sample.

As to this clone: No antigen is known for it. No much larger clone is present one base from it, and per-base qualities are unavailable.

General conclusions and limits of the study: Incomplete sequencing was indicated by rarefaction of sorted-subset datasets, despite the large sequencing depth. Because the study included a small number of donors, the genetic and exposure-history diversity represented was limited. About 5% of naive CD4, more than 3% of naive CD8, roughly 2.4% of memory CD4, and about 0.4% of memory CD8 clonotypes were shared across several donors. Only blood was sampled, and tissue TCR repertoires likely differ from those in blood. Compared with non-shared clonotypes, the clonotypes found in all four sorted-subset donors had higher generation probabilities. Estimated clonotype richness was generally larger for naive than for memory subsets. Pairwise subsampling indicated that sequencing depth was expected to affect the degree of clonotype sharing among donors.

The chain links TRBV2 with TRBJ2-7, with TRBD1 identical over 11 junction bases. The sequenced sample consisted of naive CD4+ T cells from PBMCs. The intended sense of this specimen's cell subset or site label: CD45RA+ positively selected. This clonotype was obtained from a man aged 18 to 29 in good health. Some clones in this sample may be carry-over from other donors' samples. The DNA sequence is TGTGCCAGCAGTCGGACAGGGGGCATCTACGAGCAGTACTTC. It translates as CASSRTGGIYEQYF.